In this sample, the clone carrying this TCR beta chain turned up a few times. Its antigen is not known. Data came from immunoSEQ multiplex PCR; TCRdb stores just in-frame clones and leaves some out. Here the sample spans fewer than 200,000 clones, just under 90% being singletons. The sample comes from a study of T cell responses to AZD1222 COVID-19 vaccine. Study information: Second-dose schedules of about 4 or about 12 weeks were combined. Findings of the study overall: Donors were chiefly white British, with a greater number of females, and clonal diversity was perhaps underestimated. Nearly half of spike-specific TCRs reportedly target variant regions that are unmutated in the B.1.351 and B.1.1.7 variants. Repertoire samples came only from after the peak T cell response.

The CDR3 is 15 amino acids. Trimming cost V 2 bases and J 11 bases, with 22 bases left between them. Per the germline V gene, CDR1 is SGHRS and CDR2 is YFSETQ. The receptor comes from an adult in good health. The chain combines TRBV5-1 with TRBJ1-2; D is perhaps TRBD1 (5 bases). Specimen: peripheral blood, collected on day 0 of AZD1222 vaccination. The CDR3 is CASSLGGTDLTGYTF. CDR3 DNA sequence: TGCGCCAGCAGCTTAGGAGGGACGGATCTTACCGGGTACACCTTC.